The rows below give T cell receptor beta chains drawn from one sample of a study of blood T cell repertoires in COVID-19. Measured with immunoSEQ multiplex PCR; TCRdb has only the in-frame clones, and not every one. Of around 150,000 clones listed, about 83% are singletons. The specimen sequenced was peripheral blood. The origin of the receptors is a man aged 25 to 45 with COVID-19, enrolled during active disease. Both conserved end residues are part of each CDR3. The D gene is left open where the match is weak. Not all rows give a size; the values are once, few, many and, for expanded clones, a class.

clone_size: -; v_call: TRBV6-5; d_call: -; j_call: TRBJ2-7; cdr3_aa: CASSYSGGRNEQYF; cdr3_nt: TGTGCCAGCAGTTACTCCGGGGGGCGAAACGAGCAGTACTTC
clone_size: -; v_call: TRBV3-1/TRBV3-2; d_call: -; j_call: TRBJ2-5; cdr3_aa: CASRLAPTGTQYF; cdr3_nt: TGTGCCAGCCGGCTAGCCCCTACGGGGACCCAGTACTTC
clone_size: -; v_call: TRBV4-3; d_call: -; j_call: TRBJ1-4; cdr3_aa: CASSQEERVGGGKLFF; cdr3_nt: TGCGCCAGCAGCCAAGAAGAGAGGGTAGGTGGAGGAAAACTGTTTTTT
clone_size: -; v_call: TRBV11-2; d_call: TRBD2; j_call: TRBJ2-1; cdr3_aa: CASSARLAYNEQFF; cdr3_nt: TGTGCCAGCAGCGCCCGACTAGCTTACAATGAGCAGTTCTTC
clone_size: -; v_call: TRBV11-2; d_call: -; j_call: TRBJ2-3; cdr3_aa: CASSLDFGVTDTQYF; cdr3_nt: TGTGCCAGCAGCTTAGATTTCGGAGTGACAGATACGCAGTATTTT
clone_size: -; v_call: TRBV13; d_call: TRBD2; j_call: TRBJ2-7; cdr3_aa: CASSLLGEGLWRNYEQYF; cdr3_nt: TGTGCCAGCAGCCTACTGGGGGAGGGCCTTTGGCGCAACTACGAGCAGTACTTC
clone_size: -; v_call: TRBV5-4; d_call: -; j_call: TRBJ2-2; cdr3_aa: CASSRRGGYTGELFF; cdr3_nt: TGTGCCAGCAGTCGGAGGGGGGGATACACCGGGGAGCTGTTTTTT
clone_size: -; v_call: TRBV5-1; d_call: -; j_call: TRBJ2-3; cdr3_aa: CASSLYSGRGTDTQYF; cdr3_nt: TGCGCCAGCAGCTTGTACAGCGGAAGAGGCACAGATACGCAGTATTTT
clone_size: -; v_call: TRBV19; d_call: -; j_call: TRBJ2-3; cdr3_aa: CASSIGQLGTDTQYF; cdr3_nt: TGTGCCAGTAGTATAGGACAATTGGGCACAGATACGCAGTATTTT
clone_size: -; v_call: TRBV19; d_call: -; j_call: TRBJ2-2; cdr3_aa: CASSRVGNTGELFF; cdr3_nt: TGTGCCAGTAGCAGGGTGGGAAACACCGGGGAGCTGTTTTTT
clone_size: -; v_call: TRBV3-1/TRBV3-2; d_call: -; j_call: TRBJ1-5; cdr3_aa: CASSQRGLNQPQHF; cdr3_nt: TGTGCCAGCAGCCAAAGGGGCCTAAATCAGCCCCAGCATTTT
clone_size: -; v_call: TRBV15; d_call: TRBD2; j_call: TRBJ2-5; cdr3_aa: CATSRRRGSEGTQYF; cdr3_nt: TGTGCCACCAGCAGGAGGCGCGGGAGCGAGGGGACCCAGTACTTC
clone_size: -; v_call: TRBV28; d_call: -; j_call: TRBJ2-3; cdr3_aa: CAGSGSTDTQYF; cdr3_nt: TGTGCCGGTAGCGGAAGCACAGATACGCAGTATTTT
clone_size: -; v_call: TRBV5-1; d_call: TRBD1; j_call: TRBJ1-2; cdr3_aa: CASSARDRSDGYTF; cdr3_nt: TGCGCCAGCAGCGCCCGGGACAGAAGTGATGGCTACACCTTC
clone_size: -; v_call: TRBV10-2; d_call: -; j_call: TRBJ2-5; cdr3_aa: CASGAETQYF; cdr3_nt: TGCGCCAGCGGGGCAGAGACCCAGTACTTC
clone_size: few; v_call: TRBV7-8; d_call: -; j_call: TRBJ1-1; cdr3_aa: CASSLGGTNTEAFF; cdr3_nt: TGTGCCAGCAGCTTAGGAGGAACAAACACTGAAGCTTTCTTT
clone_size: -; v_call: TRBV28; d_call: TRBD2; j_call: TRBJ2-1; cdr3_aa: CASSILAGGSNEQFF; cdr3_nt: TGTGCCAGCAGCATACTAGCGGGAGGATCCAATGAGCAGTTCTTC
clone_size: -; v_call: TRBV7-8; d_call: TRBD2; j_call: TRBJ2-1; cdr3_aa: CASSSIAGGPNEQFF; cdr3_nt: TGTGCCAGCAGCTCCATAGCGGGAGGGCCCAATGAGCAGTTCTTC
clone_size: -; v_call: TRBV19; d_call: -; j_call: TRBJ2-3; cdr3_aa: CASSIWASEYTDTQYF; cdr3_nt: TGTGCCAGTAGTATCTGGGCTAGCGAATACACAGATACGCAGTATTTT
clone_size: few; v_call: TRBV4-2; d_call: -; j_call: TRBJ2-4; cdr3_aa: CASSQDSASGNIQYF; cdr3_nt: TGTGCCAGCAGCCAAGACAGCGCCTCGGGGAACATTCAGTACTTC
clone_size: -; v_call: TRBV4-1; d_call: -; j_call: TRBJ1-2; cdr3_aa: CASSRATGEGYTF; cdr3_nt: TGCGCCAGCAGCCGAGCGACAGGAGAAGGCTACACCTTC
clone_size: -; v_call: TRBV24-1; d_call: -; j_call: TRBJ1-5; cdr3_aa: CATSDSQGGPQHF; cdr3_nt: TGTGCCACCAGTGATTCCCAGGGAGGGCCCCAGCATTTT
clone_size: -; v_call: TRBV7-9; d_call: -; j_call: TRBJ2-1; cdr3_aa: CASSPGLHYNEQFF; cdr3_nt: TGTGCCAGCAGCCCGGGACTTCACTACAATGAGCAGTTCTTC
clone_size: once; v_call: TRBV7-2; d_call: -; j_call: TRBJ2-5; cdr3_aa: CASSPGSVGHTQYF; cdr3_nt: TGTGCCAGCAGCCCCGGGTCGGTGGGTCACACCCAGTACTTC
clone_size: -; v_call: TRBV6-5; d_call: -; j_call: TRBJ2-1; cdr3_aa: CASRPGNLYNEQFF; cdr3_nt: TGTGCCAGCAGACCCGGGAACCTCTACAATGAGCAGTTCTTC
clone_size: -; v_call: TRBV5-6; d_call: -; j_call: TRBJ2-6; cdr3_aa: CASSQNSGANVLTF; cdr3_nt: TGTGCCAGCAGCCAGAACTCTGGGGCCAACGTCCTGACTTTC
clone_size: -; v_call: TRBV4-1; d_call: -; j_call: TRBJ2-7; cdr3_aa: CASSPTTGSYEQYF; cdr3_nt: TGCGCCAGCAGCCCGACTACCGGATCCTACGAGCAGTACTTC
clone_size: -; v_call: TRBV19; d_call: -; j_call: TRBJ2-3; cdr3_aa: CASSMGLAGSTDTQYF; cdr3_nt: TGTGCCAGTAGTATGGGCCTAGCTGGTAGCACAGATACGCAGTATTTT
clone_size: -; v_call: TRBV6-2/TRBV6-3; d_call: -; j_call: TRBJ1-1; cdr3_aa: CASSYSARGNTEAFF; cdr3_nt: TGTGCCAGCAGTTACTCGGCCAGGGGGAACACTGAAGCTTTCTTT
clone_size: -; v_call: TRBV3-1/TRBV3-2; d_call: -; j_call: TRBJ1-3; cdr3_aa: CASSQERRSGNTIYF; cdr3_nt: TGTGCCAGCAGCCAAGAGCGGCGCTCTGGAAACACCATATATTTT
clone_size: -; v_call: TRBV5-4; d_call: TRBD1; j_call: TRBJ2-7; cdr3_aa: CASSIPTGRHEQYF; cdr3_nt: TGTGCCAGCAGCATTCCGACAGGGAGACACGAGCAGTACTTC
clone_size: -; v_call: TRBV11-3; d_call: -; j_call: TRBJ2-1; cdr3_aa: CASSPGFGGYNEQFF; cdr3_nt: TGTGCCAGCAGCCCCGGCTTCGGCGGATACAATGAGCAGTTCTTC
clone_size: -; v_call: TRBV28; d_call: TRBD1; j_call: TRBJ2-7; cdr3_aa: CASSERVSGQRAYEQYF; cdr3_nt: TGTGCCAGCAGTGAGAGGGTGTCGGGACAGAGGGCCTACGAGCAGTACTTC
clone_size: -; v_call: TRBV4-3; d_call: -; j_call: TRBJ2-5; cdr3_aa: CASSQEERETQYF; cdr3_nt: TGCGCCAGCAGCCAAGAGGAGAGGGAGACCCAGTACTTC
clone_size: -; v_call: TRBV5-1; d_call: -; j_call: TRBJ2-3; cdr3_aa: CASSHGGTDTQYF; cdr3_nt: TGCGCCAGCAGTCACGGGGGCACAGATACGCAGTATTTT
clone_size: -; v_call: TRBV10-1; d_call: TRBD2; j_call: TRBJ2-1; cdr3_aa: CASSGGGILGNEQFF; cdr3_nt: TGCGCCAGCAGCGGGGGAGGGATCTTGGGAAATGAGCAGTTCTTC
clone_size: -; v_call: TRBV5-6; d_call: -; j_call: TRBJ2-7; cdr3_aa: CASRTRDFSYEQYF; cdr3_nt: TGTGCCAGCAGAACCCGGGACTTCTCCTACGAGCAGTACTTC
clone_size: -; v_call: TRBV9; d_call: -; j_call: TRBJ2-3; cdr3_aa: CASSGGAKGHTQYF; cdr3_nt: TGTGCCAGCAGTGGAGGGGCGAAAGGGCATACGCAGTATTTT
clone_size: -; v_call: TRBV27; d_call: TRBD1; j_call: TRBJ2-7; cdr3_aa: CASSSSSGGSDEQYF; cdr3_nt: TGTGCCAGCAGTTCTTCCTCAGGGGGATCAGACGAGCAGTACTTC
clone_size: -; v_call: TRBV24-1; d_call: TRBD1; j_call: TRBJ1-5; cdr3_aa: CATQARTGTGRFQPQHF; cdr3_nt: TGTGCCACCCAAGCCAGGACCGGGACAGGGAGATTTCAGCCCCAGCATTTT
clone_size: -; v_call: TRBV10-3; d_call: -; j_call: TRBJ2-2; cdr3_aa: CAISPRRPGELFF; cdr3_nt: TGTGCCATCAGCCCCAGGAGGCCCGGGGAGCTGTTTTTT
clone_size: -; v_call: TRBV5-1; d_call: TRBD1; j_call: TRBJ2-1; cdr3_aa: CASSLMDRGSYNEQFF; cdr3_nt: TGCGCCAGCAGCCTAATGGACAGGGGCTCCTACAATGAGCAGTTCTTC